Below, 7 T cell receptor beta chains from the same sample are listed, as sequenced in a study of T cell responses to AZD1222 COVID-19 vaccine. The data were produced by immunoSEQ multiplex PCR, yet TCRdb's version contains in-frame clones alone and is incomplete. The table records roughly 85,000 clones, about nine tenths of them present only once. Sequenced here: peripheral blood, sampled 28 days after the second AZD1222 dose. These TCRs come from an adult who received the AZD1222 COVID-19 vaccine.

This clone was seen only once. V is TRBV3-1 (or the pseudogene TRBV3-2) and J is TRBJ2-1; tentative D call: TRBD2 (7 bases). Germline-derived CDR1 and CDR2 are LGHDT and YNNKEL (reference sequence). The CDR3 spans 13 residues. The germline V and J ends were trimmed by 7 bases and 7 bases, with 14 bases remaining between them. The CDR3 DNA is TGTGCCAGCAACGGGGGGCCCGGTAATGAGCAGTTCTTC. As protein: CASNGGPGNEQFF.

The chain is built from TRBV2 and TRBJ2-7; 7 bases are shared with TRBD1. Trimming removed 7 bases from V and 4 bases from J; junction bases left unmatched: 4. CDR1 SNHLY and CDR2 FYNNEI come from the germline V gene. The CDR3 is 12 residues long. The CDR3 spells CASNRGKYEQYF. The DNA for the CDR3 is TGTGCCAGCAACAGGGGAAAATACGAGCAGTACTTC. The whole variable domain, remainder taken from reference TRBV2 and TRBJ2-7, is EPEVTQTPSHQVTQMGQEVILRCVPISNHLYFYWYRQILGQKVEFLVSFYNNEISEKSEIFDDQFSVERPDGSNFTLKIRSTKLEDSAMYFCASNRGKYEQYFGPGTRLTVT.

The chain joins TRBV6-1 to TRBJ2-7, with no clear D. The CDR3 length is 13 residues. Germline CDR1 and CDR2: MNHNS and SASEGT. V lost 2 bases and J lost 1, with 6 bases in between. The CDR3 sequence: CASSEMGSYEQYF. The DNA of the CDR3 is TGTGCCAGCAGTGAAATGGGGTCCTACGAGCAGTACTTC.

The rearrangement joins TRBV5-4 to TRBJ2-3; 9 bases are a match to TRBD2. Trimming took 10 bases from V and 4 from J; bases not matched to a gene: 10. CDR3 length: 14 residues. CDR1 is SGHNT and CDR2 is YYREEE in the germline V gene (reference sequence). CDR3 in amino acids: CASAGTSRPDTQYF. In DNA, the CDR3 is TGTGCCTCCGCCGGGACTAGCCGTCCAGATACGCAGTATTTT. The entire variable domain, with the rest obtained from reference TRBV5-4 and TRBJ2-3, is as follows: ETGVTQSPTHLIKTRGQQVTLRCSSQSGHNTVSWYQQALGQGPQFIFQYYREEENGRGNFPPRFSGLQFPNYSSELNVNALELDDSALYLCASAGTSRPDTQYFGPGTRLTVL.

The V and J genes are TRBV7-2 and TRBJ2-7, with 16 bases lining up with TRBD2. Germline V gene data show CDR1 as SGHTA and CDR2 as FQGNSA. The junction had 8 bases not matched to a gene; V was cut back by 0 bases and J by 9 bases. The CDR3 spans 17 residues. CDR3 sequence (DNA): TGTGCCAGCAGCTTAGCGGGACTAGCGGGAGGGCCCGTGGTGCAGTACTTC. Translating it yields CASSLAGLAGGPVVQYF.

The rearrangement uses TRBV24-1 and TRBJ1-5; 10 bases agree with TRBD1. The CDR3 loop spans 16 amino acids. V gave up 4 bases and J gave up 5 bases; unmatched junction bases: 7. Germline assignment: CDR1 KGHDR and CDR2 SFDVKD. In nucleotides, the CDR3 is TGTGCCACCAGTGACGTCGGGACAGGGGTTGATCAGCCCCAGCATTTT. Its protein product is CATSDVGTGVDQPQHF.

V is TRBV4-1 and J is TRBJ1-1; no firm D call. The CDR3 spans 13 residues. The V gene's germline CDR1 is MGHRA and CDR2 YSYEKL. Trimming removed 4 bases at V and 1 base at J, with 7 bases between. The CDR3 reads CASSRLKNTEAFF. The CDR3 nucleotides read TGCGCCAGCAGCCGACTTAAGAACACTGAAGCTTTCTTT.